The text below deals with one TCR beta chain. Participants, 18 to 89 years old, spanned around 25 US areas. The germline CDR1 and CDR2 sequences are LNHDA and SQIVND (reference sequence). This CDR3 region has 13 residues. V lost 4 bases and J lost 6; bases outside the gene matches: 5. The data stem from a study of blood T cell repertoires in COVID-19. Original analysis: Amplification of reference gene primers was used by the study to estimate nucleated cell counts. The table came from immunoSEQ multiplex PCR; TCRdb's copy has only in-frame clones and leaves some out. V, J and clone size reflect that table, while D and trimming were determined from the DNA. In the table there are about 130,000 clones, approximately 83% of which are singletons.

Sequenced sample: PBMCs or T cells enriched from blood (not recorded which). The receptor was isolated from a man between 45 and 60 years old who had recovered from COVID-19. The V call is TRBV19, the J call TRBJ1-1; 7 bases are shared with TRBD1. In DNA, the CDR3 is TGTGCCAGTAGTAACAGGGGCGCAGCTGAAGCTTTCTTT. Its protein is CASSNRGAAEAFF. Full variable domain (missing parts from reference TRBV19 and TRBJ1-1): DGGITQSPKYLFRKEGQNVTLSCEQNLNHDAMYWYRQDPGQGLRLIYYSQIVNDFQKGDIAEGYSVSREKKESFPLTVTSAQKNPTAFYLCASSNRGAAEAFFGQGTRLTVV.